Listed below are T cell receptor beta chains from one sample, sequenced in a study of T cell responses to AZD1222 COVID-19 vaccine. Profiling relied on immunoSEQ multiplex PCR, and the TCRdb table lists in-frame clones only, not all of them. Here the sample spans approximately 110,000 clones, roughly nine tenths being singletons. Material: peripheral blood, obtained on day 0 of AZD1222 vaccination. The receptors derive from an adult in good health. CDR3s include the opening cysteine and the closing phenylalanine or tryptophan.

>14|TRBV6-5
CASSQGQYTGELFF
>13|TRBV28
CASTQQGNGELFF
>13|TRBV13
CASSLDTGYEQYF
>14|TRBV5-1
CASSPRAGTDTQYF
>16|TRBV28
CASRGLGASSYNEQFF
>12|TRBV2
CASSQGGTEAFF
>16|TRBV7-2
CASSPRVGQLSYEQYF
>12|TRBV12-3/TRBV12-4
CASSPLNNEQFF
>16|TRBV4-1
CASSATSLGGSWEQYF
>16|TRBV19
CASSIVGTRSYNEQFF
>15|TRBV4-2
CASSQVPRSTDTQYF
>17|TRBV4-3
CASSQRDRGRTNTEAFF
>13|TRBV7-2
CASRYRENYGYTF
>15|TRBV7-3
CASTVGPGFNNEQFF
>13|TRBV19
CASSMGSYQPQHF
>16|TRBV15
CATSRDRGGRTDTQYF
>14|TRBV6-5
CASRGTGGGQPQHF
>18|TRBV3-1/TRBV3-2
CASSAIAGGPESTDTQYF
>15|TRBV5-1
CASSFGGGSIDEQFF
>18|TRBV9
CASSYRLAGAQPGETQYF
>16|TRBV11-2
CASRRSNGAVQETQYF
>16|TRBV5-6
CASTQGHQIVNTEAFF
>14|TRBV28
CASGPLNLNTEAFF
>18|TRBV24-1
CATRQGRGAGGPYNEQFF
>15|TRBV6-2/TRBV6-3
CASSYFGRINTEAFF
>13|TRBV24-1
CATQGLFNQPQHF
>15|TRBV27
CASSGDSYSNQPQHF
>18|TRBV5-1
CASSLAVLGLALTDTQYF
>15|TRBV10-3
CAISRTSGDYNEQFF
>16|TRBV18
CASSQGDRGLYNEQFF
>16|TRBV27
CASSAPGLAGPYEQYF
>13|TRBV7-2
CASSSTGEYGYTF
>15|TRBV5-1
CASSFDRGGNEKLFF
>15|TRBV19
CASSILPARTDTQYF
>13|TRBV19
CASGGGAREKLFF
>16|TRBV5-6
CASSAGLAGEHYEQYF
>15|TRBV24-1
CATSRGQDFQETQYF
>14|TRBV18
CASSPMSGFYEQYF
>16|TRBV9
CASSLGQGRANEKLFF
>16|TRBV7-2
CASSLASSGRRETQYF
>15|TRBV3-1/TRBV3-2
CASSQGGGVYNEQFF
>15|TRBV19
CASSISPGRGYGYTF
>15|TRBV27
CASSLGLAGIYEQYF
>14|TRBV27
CASSQGAGGNEQFF
>15|TRBV6-2/TRBV6-3
CASSTTSGGNYEQYF
>16|TRBV11-3
CASSLGASGRMETQYF
>16|TRBV6-1
CASSEASGGATDTQYF
>14|TRBV4-2
CASSQGDRVQPQHF
>14|TRBV11-3
CASSSNQGWTEAFF
>11|TRBV10-2
CASSESWEQYF
>16|TRBV9
CASSPFSRTVNTEAFF
>15|TRBV27
CASRTGGLAYNEQFF
>14|TRBV9
CASSPGGPEYEQYF
>12|TRBV19
CASSIPSYGYTF
>15|TRBV6-5
CASRGQGWGNYGYTF
>15|TRBV27
CASSLRARGVYGYTF
>13|TRBV27
CASKASLGDGYTF